The present T cell receptor (beta chain) was sequenced within a study of beta chain features in type 1 diabetes. This clone was seen only a few times. The antigen is unknown. Expressed TCRB transcripts were sequenced, since all the RNA that had been isolated was reverse transcribed. For naive, central memory and regulatory T cell samples, reads averaged approximately 3.9 million. Data came from immunoSEQ multiplex PCR; TCRdb stores just in-frame clones and leaves some out. In the table there are around 300,000 clones, roughly 9.6% of which are singletons. From germline, CDR1 is SGHNT and CDR2 YYREEE (reference sequence). Trimming took 8 bases from V and 2 from J, leaving 14 bases between them. This CDR3 has 14 amino acids. Study conclusions and caveats: Any PCR bias toward short templates would affect both groups alike. Shorter TCRB CDR3s, moderately but significantly so, were found in Type 1 diabetes patients in all four CD4+ subsets.

The clonotype was recovered from a woman in her twenties or thirties in good health. The V gene is TRBV5-4, the J gene TRBJ1-5, with a possible D match to TRBD1 (5 bases). Material for sequencing was naive CD4+ T cells from blood. CDR3 region: CARQDRKGNQPQHF. In DNA, the CDR3 is TGTGCCAGACAAGACAGAAAAGGCAATCAGCCCCAGCATTTT.